This T cell receptor beta chain was observed in a study of T cell repertoires in cytomegalovirus infection. Whole-study context: HLA-B-restricted CMV epitopes that are well studied were used alongside recently identified HLA-C-restricted ones. Indications of both CMV infection and matching HLA type were provided by public TCR beta signatures. Study findings and constraints: Across the ex vivo response, the dominant clonotypes were HLA-C-restricted CMV-specific TCR beta clonotypes.

In TCRdb, the reads were re-called with MiXCR into one record per CDR3 protein. The sample lists nearly 700,000 distinct CDR3 sequences; roughly 36% were seen once. Germline trimming cut 1 base from V and 9 bases from J; bases unmatched to any gene: 3. The CDR3 is 13 amino acids. From germline, CDR1 is SGHTA and CDR2 FQGNSA. This clonotype has at least ten counts. The antigen is unknown. This material consisted of cultured PBMCs, taken from culture after CMV antigen stimulation. The TCR originated in a human donor in good health (CMV status not recorded). Some clones in this sample may be carry-over from other donors' samples. The V and J genes are TRBV7-2 and TRBJ2-3; 8 bases fit TRBD1. CDR3 sequence (DNA): TGTGCCAGCAGCTTAGGTAGGGACAGGACGCAGTATTTT. Protein: CASSLGRDRTQYF.